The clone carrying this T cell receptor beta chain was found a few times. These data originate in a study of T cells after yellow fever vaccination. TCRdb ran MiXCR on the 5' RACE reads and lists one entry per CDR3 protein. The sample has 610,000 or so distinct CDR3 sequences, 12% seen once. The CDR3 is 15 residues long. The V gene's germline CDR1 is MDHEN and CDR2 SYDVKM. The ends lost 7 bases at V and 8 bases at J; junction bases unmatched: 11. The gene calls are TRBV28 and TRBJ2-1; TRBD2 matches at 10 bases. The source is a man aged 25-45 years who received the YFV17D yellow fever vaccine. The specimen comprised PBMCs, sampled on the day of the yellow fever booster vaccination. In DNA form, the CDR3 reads TGTGCCAGCAATCCCCTAGCGGGAGCCGGGGATGAGCAGTTCTTC. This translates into CASNPLAGAGDEQFF.